This is a list of T cell receptor beta chains from one sample in a study of vaccination and CD4 T cells after COVID-19. Their antigens remain unidentified. MiXCR, applied by TCRdb to the PCR reads, yields one record per CDR3 protein. This sample has about 10,000 distinct CDR3 sequences, with over 25% found just once. The input for sequencing was CD4+ T cells from blood, cultured in vitro, taken after SARS-CoV-2 vaccination. Receptor source: a human donor who had recovered from COVID-19. The CDR3 runs from the conserved cysteine through the conserved F or W. The D gene is left open where the match is weak. The size of a clone is reported for some rows only, either as once, few or many, or as a class for expanded clones.

>.|TRBJ1-4|TRBV7-9|.
CASSLAQGEKLFF
TGTGCCAGCAGCCTCGCGCAGGGAGAAAAACTGTTTTTT
>.|TRBJ1-6|TRBV4-1|.
CASSRGLTVDNSPLHF
TGCGCCAGCAGCCGTGGATTAACGGTGGATAATTCACCCCTCCACTTT
>.|TRBJ1-2|TRBV19|TRBD1
CASSPRRDSPSYGYTF
TGTGCCAGTAGCCCTCGCCGGGACAGTCCCTCCTATGGCTACACCTTC
>.|TRBJ2-7|TRBV6-2/TRBV6-3|.
CASEYNRGHEQYF
TGTGCCAGCGAATACAATAGAGGTCACGAGCAGTACTTC
>few|TRBJ2-1|TRBV19|TRBD2
CASSIKASGRHNEQFF
TGTGCCAGTAGTATAAAGGCTAGCGGGAGGCACAATGAGCAGTTCTTC
>few|TRBJ1-1|TRBV12-3/TRBV12-4|TRBD1
CASSFGTGKTMGTEAFF
TGTGCCAGCAGTTTTGGGACAGGGAAAACGATGGGCACTGAAGCTTTCTTT
>few|TRBJ1-6|TRBV18|TRBD1
CASSRDRAYNSPLHF
TGTGCCAGCTCACGGGACAGGGCATATAATTCACCCCTCCACTTT
>.|TRBJ1-1|TRBV19|.
CASRPSKLNTEAFF
TGTGCCAGTAGGCCAAGTAAACTGAACACTGAAGCTTTCTTT
>.|TRBJ1-2|TRBV6-1|.
CASQRTGGQGYTF
TGTGCCAGCCAAAGGACGGGAGGACAGGGCTACACCTTC
>.|TRBJ2-2|TRBV7-2|TRBD2
CASSLVAGKSGELFF
TGTGCCAGCAGCTTGGTAGCGGGAAAGTCCGGGGAGCTGTTTTTT
>few|TRBJ1-5|TRBV29-1|.
CSVSETGDSNQPQHF
TGCAGCGTATCGGAAACGGGGGATAGCAATCAGCCCCAGCATTTT
>.|TRBJ2-1|TRBV6-4|TRBD2
CASSDLAGGSYNEQFF
TGTGCCAGCAGTGACCTAGCGGGAGGCTCCTACAATGAGCAGTTCTTC
>.|TRBJ2-1|TRBV24-1|.
CATSATAAGGGLYNEQFF
TGTGCCACCAGTGCCACGGCGGCTGGAGGGGGCCTTTACAATGAGCAGTTCTTC
>few|TRBJ2-4|TRBV7-8|.
CASSLEIGVGNRNIQYF
TGTGCCAGCAGCTTAGAGATCGGGGTCGGGAACCGGAACATTCAGTACTTC
>few|TRBJ2-5|TRBV27|TRBD1
CASSFRGGSGETQYF
TGTGCCAGCAGTTTTCGAGGGGGCAGTGGAGAGACCCAGTACTTC
>.|TRBJ2-2|TRBV5-5|.
CASSSRGGTNTGELFF
TGTGCCAGCAGCTCTCGGGGCGGAACGAACACCGGGGAGCTGTTTTTT
>.|TRBJ2-3|TRBV18|.
CASSPGIGSTDTQYF
TGTGCCAGCTCACCGGGCATTGGGAGCACAGATACGCAGTATTTT
>.|TRBJ1-1|TRBV27|.
CASSPNRVSLSAFF
TGTGCCAGCAGTCCCAACAGGGTTTCGCTCTCAGCTTTCTTT
>few|TRBJ2-7|TRBV7-9|TRBD2
CASSPHSWGGDYEQYF
TGTGCCAGCAGCCCACACTCTTGGGGGGGGGATTACGAGCAGTACTTC
>.|TRBJ1-1|TRBV7-2|.
CASSPFGGGTEAFF
TGTGCCAGCAGCCCCTTCGGGGGGGGCACTGAAGCTTTCTTT
>few|TRBJ2-3|TRBV12-3/TRBV12-4|.
CASSFGISAGDRKQYF
TGTGCCAGCAGTTTTGGAATTTCGGCCGGGGACCGCAAGCAGTATTTT
>.|TRBJ2-3|TRBV28|.
CASSFLVGVDTQYF
TGTGCCAGCAGTTTCCTAGTGGGGGTAGATACGCAGTATTTT
>.|TRBJ1-4|TRBV20-1|.
CSAPRAKEKLFF
TGCAGTGCCCCAAGGGCCAAAGAAAAACTGTTTTTT